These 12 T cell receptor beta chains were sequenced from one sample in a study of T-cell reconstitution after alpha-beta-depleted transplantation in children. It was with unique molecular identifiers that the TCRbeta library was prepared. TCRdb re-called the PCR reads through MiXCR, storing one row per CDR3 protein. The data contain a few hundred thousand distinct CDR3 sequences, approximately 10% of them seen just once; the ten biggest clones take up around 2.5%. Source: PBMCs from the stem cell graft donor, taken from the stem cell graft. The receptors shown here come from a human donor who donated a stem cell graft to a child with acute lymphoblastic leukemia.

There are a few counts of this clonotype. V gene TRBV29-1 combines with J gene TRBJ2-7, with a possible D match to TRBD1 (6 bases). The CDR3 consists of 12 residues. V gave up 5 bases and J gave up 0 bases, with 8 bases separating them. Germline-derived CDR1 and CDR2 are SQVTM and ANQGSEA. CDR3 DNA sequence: TGCAGCGTTTGGGACAACTCCTACGAGCAGTACTTC. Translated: CSVWDNSYEQYF.

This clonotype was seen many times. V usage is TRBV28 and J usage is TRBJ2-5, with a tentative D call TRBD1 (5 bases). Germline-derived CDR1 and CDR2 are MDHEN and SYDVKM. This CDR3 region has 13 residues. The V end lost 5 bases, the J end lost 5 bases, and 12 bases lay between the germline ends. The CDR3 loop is CASSPQGRETQYF. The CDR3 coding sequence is TGTGCCAGCAGTCCGCAGGGTCGGGAGACCCAGTACTTC.

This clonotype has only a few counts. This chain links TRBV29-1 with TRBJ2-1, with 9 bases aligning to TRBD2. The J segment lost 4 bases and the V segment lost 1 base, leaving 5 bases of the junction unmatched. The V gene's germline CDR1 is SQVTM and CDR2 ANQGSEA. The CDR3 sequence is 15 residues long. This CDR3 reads CSVEGLAEDYNEQFF. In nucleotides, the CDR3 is TGCAGCGTTGAAGGACTAGCGGAAGATTACAATGAGCAGTTCTTC.

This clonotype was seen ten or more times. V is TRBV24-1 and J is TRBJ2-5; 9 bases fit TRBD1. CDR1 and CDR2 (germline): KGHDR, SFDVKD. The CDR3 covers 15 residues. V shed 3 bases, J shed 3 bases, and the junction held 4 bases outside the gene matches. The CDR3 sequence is CATSDTGGWKETQYF. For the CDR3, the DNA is TGTGCCACCAGTGATACAGGGGGCTGGAAAGAGACCCAGTACTTC.

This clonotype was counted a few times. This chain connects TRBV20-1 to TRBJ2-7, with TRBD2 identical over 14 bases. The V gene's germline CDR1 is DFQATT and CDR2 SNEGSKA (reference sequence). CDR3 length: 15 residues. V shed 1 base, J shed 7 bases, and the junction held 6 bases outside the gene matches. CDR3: CSARVTSGRAGEQYF. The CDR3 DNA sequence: TGCAGTGCTAGAGTGACTAGCGGGAGGGCCGGGGAGCAGTACTTC.

The CDR3 here is CATQGQGGPGELFF. The CDR3, as DNA: TGTGCCACCCAGGGACAGGGCGGGCCCGGGGAGCTGTTTTTT. The rearrangement uses TRBV6-1 and TRBJ2-2; 9 positions match TRBD1. Germline CDR1 MNHNS, CDR2 SASEGT. V dropped 10 bases and J dropped 6; count of bases not matched to a gene: 9. The CDR3 loop spans 14 amino acids.

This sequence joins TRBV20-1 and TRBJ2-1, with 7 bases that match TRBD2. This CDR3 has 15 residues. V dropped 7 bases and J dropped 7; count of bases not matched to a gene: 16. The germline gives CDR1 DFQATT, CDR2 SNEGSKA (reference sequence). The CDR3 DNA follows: TGCAGTGGAATAGCGGGCGCCTCCCTCTGGAATGAGCAGTTCTTC. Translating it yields CSGIAGASLWNEQFF.

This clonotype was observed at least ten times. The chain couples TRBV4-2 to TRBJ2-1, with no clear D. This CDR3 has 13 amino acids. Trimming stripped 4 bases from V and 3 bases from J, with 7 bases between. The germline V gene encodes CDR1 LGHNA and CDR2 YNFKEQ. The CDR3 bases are TGTGCCAGCAGCCTATCCCTCTACAATGAGCAGTTCTTC. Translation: CASSLSLYNEQFF.

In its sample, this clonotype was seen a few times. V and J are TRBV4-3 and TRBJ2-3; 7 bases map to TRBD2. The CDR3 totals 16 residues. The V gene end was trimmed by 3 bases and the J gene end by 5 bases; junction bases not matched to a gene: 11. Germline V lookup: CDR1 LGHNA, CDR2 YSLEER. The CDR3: CASSHPGREPEDTQYF. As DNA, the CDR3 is TGCGCCAGCAGCCACCCCGGGCGGGAGCCTGAAGATACGCAGTATTTT.

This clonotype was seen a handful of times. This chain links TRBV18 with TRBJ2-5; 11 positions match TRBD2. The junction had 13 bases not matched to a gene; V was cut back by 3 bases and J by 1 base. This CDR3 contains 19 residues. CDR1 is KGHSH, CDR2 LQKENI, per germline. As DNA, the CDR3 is TGTGCCAGCTCACCTCGCCAGGTGGCGACTAGCGGGACCCAAGAGACCCAGTACTTC. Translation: CASSPRQVATSGTQETQYF.

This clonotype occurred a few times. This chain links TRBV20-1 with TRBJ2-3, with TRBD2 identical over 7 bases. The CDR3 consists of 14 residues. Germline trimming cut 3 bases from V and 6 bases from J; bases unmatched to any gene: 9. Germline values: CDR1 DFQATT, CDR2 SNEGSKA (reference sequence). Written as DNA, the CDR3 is TGCAGTGCTAGTGGAGGGGAGGGCCAGGATACGCAGTATTTT. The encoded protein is CSASGGEGQDTQYF.

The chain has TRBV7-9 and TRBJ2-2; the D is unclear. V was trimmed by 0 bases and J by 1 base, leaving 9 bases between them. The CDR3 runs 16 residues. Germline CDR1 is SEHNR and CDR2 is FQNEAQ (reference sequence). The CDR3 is CASSLALTENTGELFF. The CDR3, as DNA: TGTGCCAGCAGCTTAGCGCTAACAGAGAACACCGGGGAGCTGTTTTTT.